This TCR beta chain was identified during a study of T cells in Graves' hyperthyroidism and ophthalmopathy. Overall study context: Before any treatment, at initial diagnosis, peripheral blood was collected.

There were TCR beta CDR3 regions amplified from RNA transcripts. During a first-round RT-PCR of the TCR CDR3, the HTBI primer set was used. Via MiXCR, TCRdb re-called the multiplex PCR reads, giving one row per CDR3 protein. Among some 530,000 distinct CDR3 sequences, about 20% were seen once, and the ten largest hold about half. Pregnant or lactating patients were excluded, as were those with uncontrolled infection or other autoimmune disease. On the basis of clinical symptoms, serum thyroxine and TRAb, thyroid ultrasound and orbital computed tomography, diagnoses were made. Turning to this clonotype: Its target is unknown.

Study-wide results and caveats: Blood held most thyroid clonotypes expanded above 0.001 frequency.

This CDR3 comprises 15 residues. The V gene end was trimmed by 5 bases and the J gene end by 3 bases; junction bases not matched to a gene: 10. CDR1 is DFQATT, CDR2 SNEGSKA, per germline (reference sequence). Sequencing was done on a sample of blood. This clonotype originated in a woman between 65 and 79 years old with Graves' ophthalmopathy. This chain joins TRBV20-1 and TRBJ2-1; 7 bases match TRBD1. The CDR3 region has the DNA TGCAGTGCTTCCCTTGGGGACAGCATCTACAATGAGCAGTTCTTC. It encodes CSASLGDSIYNEQFF.